This record concerns one TCR beta chain sequence. The sample comes from a study of technical replicates of blood from a handful of donors. Trimming took off 8 bases at V and 2 bases at J, with 12 bases between the two ends. The CDR3 has 13 amino acids. The germline V gene has CDR1 MNHEY and CDR2 SVGAGI. Clones were sequenced by immunoSEQ multiplex PCR, and TCRdb holds only the in-frame ones, with some missing. The table has over 85,000 clones, less than 96% seen once. Specimen: T cells isolated from PBMCs. The source is a human donor in good health. The J gene is TRBJ1-2, the V gene TRBV6-5; D may be TRBD1 (6 bases). CDR3 amino acids: CASPGVGNYGYTF. The CDR3 DNA sequence: TGTGCCAGCCCAGGGGTCGGCAACTATGGCTACACCTTC.